The present entry profiles one TCR beta chain with its context. The data derive from a study of Tregs in tolerant kidney transplant recipients. V trimming: 6 bases; J trimming: 0 bases; junction bases outside the gene matches: 4. This CDR3 is built from 16 residues. Germline V gives CDR1 MDHEN, CDR2 SYDVKM. Generated by immunoSEQ multiplex PCR, the TCRdb table keeps only in-frame clones and is missing some. The repertoire has fewer than 80,000 clones, under 98% of them found once; the top ten carry around 0.6%. The source was CD4+ T cells from blood, collected before the transplant. The chain joins TRBV28 to TRBJ2-1, with 11 bases aligning to TRBD2. The receptor was derived from a human donor who received a combined kidney and bone marrow transplant. In nucleotides, the CDR3 is TGTGCCAGCAGACCAACTAGCGGGGGCTCCTACAATGAGCAGTTCTTC. Translated, it gives CASRPTSGGSYNEQFF.